Only a few counts were recorded for the clone carrying this T cell receptor (beta chain). The antigen is unknown. CDR3 size: 14 residues. Trimming cost V 2 bases and J 1 base, with 9 bases left between them. The germline gives CDR1 SGHNT, CDR2 YYREEE (reference sequence). The data originate from a study of cytomegalovirus exposure and HLA in healthy donors. Turning to the study itself: An earlier analysis found some 100 million unique TCR beta sequences from around 180 million T cells.

The study, taken as a whole, reports: Researchers counted around 150 TCR beta chains as cytomegalovirus-associated. For most subjects, TCR beta sequences were reported to predict HLA-A and HLA-B alleles with accuracy.

Both 60 Vbeta primers and 13 Jbeta primers went into the PCR. Some clones are missing from TCRdb's copy, which holds only in-frame ones; the method was immunoSEQ multiplex PCR. Of under 150,000 clones detected, roughly 80% appear once; the ten largest clones hold 4.9%. The sample comprised PBMCs. This clonotype was obtained from a woman in her fifties or sixties in good health and CMV-seronegative. The chain joins TRBV5-4 to TRBJ1-2; possible D gene TRBD1, 6 bases. This CDR3 is CASSFGQNNYGYTF. In nucleotides, the CDR3 is TGTGCCAGCAGCTTCGGACAGAATAACTATGGCTACACCTTC.